The 31 T cell receptor beta chains in this list originate from one sample, sequenced in a study of shared clonotypes between healthy human individuals. The table came from immunoSEQ multiplex PCR; TCRdb's copy has only in-frame clones and leaves some out. The sample includes approximately 1,500,000 clones, over 95% of them seen just once. Sample: naive CD4+ T cells sorted from blood. Subset noted: CD45RA+ positively selected. The source is a man aged 25 to 45 in good health.

The chain employs TRBV14 and TRBJ2-7; D gene unclear. CDR3 size: 14 residues. Germline CDR1 is SGHDN and CDR2 is FVKESK. Trimming removed 4 bases from V and 2 bases from J, with 12 bases in between. In DNA, the CDR3 is TGTGCCAGCAGCCCGATCACGGCCGCCTACGAGCAGTACTTC. Protein product: CASSPITAAYEQYF.

The chain employs TRBV4-1 and TRBJ1-1; TRBD1 aligns across 7 bases. Germline loops: CDR1 MGHRA, CDR2 YSYEKL. The CDR3 contains 16 residues. Trimming took 1 base from V and 1 from J; bases not matched to a gene: 6. The CDR3 DNA reads TGCGCCAGCAGCCAAGTGGGACAGACCAAGAACACTGAAGCTTTCTTT. Encoded protein: CASSQVGQTKNTEAFF.

The V call is TRBV11-2, the J call TRBJ2-5, with a tentative D call TRBD2 (5 bases). Trimming cost V 3 bases and J 13 bases, with 15 bases left between them. Germline assignment: CDR1 SGHAT and CDR2 FQNNGV. The CDR3 extends over 12 amino acids. The CDR3: CASSFPLARRYF. The CDR3 DNA is TGTGCCAGCAGCTTCCCCCTAGCTCGTCGGTACTTC.

This chain connects TRBV11-2 to TRBJ2-5; 8 bases agree with TRBD1. V lost 6 bases to trimming and J lost 5 bases; unmatched junction nucleotides: 11. CDR3 length: 15 residues. Germline CDR1 and CDR2: SGHAT and FQNNGV. The CDR3 protein is CASRNVRGRWETQYF. The DNA for the CDR3 is TGTGCCAGCAGAAACGTCAGGGGGCGGTGGGAGACCCAGTACTTC.

The J gene is TRBJ1-2, the V gene TRBV5-6; possible D gene TRBD1, 5 bases. V was cut by 4 bases and J by 8 bases, with 15 bases left in between. Germline-derived CDR1 and CDR2 are SGHDT and YYEEEE. This CDR3 region has 13 residues. The CDR3 protein is CASSPGPHDGYTF. In DNA form, the CDR3 reads TGTGCCAGCAGCCCGGGACCACACGACGGCTACACCTTC.

The gene calls are TRBV6-1 and TRBJ1-5, with TRBD1 matching over 7 bases. The length of the CDR3 is 15 residues. V trimming: 3 bases; J trimming: 1 base; junction bases outside the gene matches: 3. CDR1 MNHNS and CDR2 SASEGT come from the germline V gene. CDR3 in amino acids: CASSEQGESNQPQHF. The CDR3 coding sequence is TGTGCCAGCAGTGAGCAGGGGGAAAGCAATCAGCCCCAGCATTTT.

The J gene is TRBJ2-7, the V gene TRBV18; D is uncertain. The CDR3 runs 13 residues. Germline CDR1 and CDR2: KGHSH and LQKENI. With 2 bases removed from V and 2 bases from J, the gap between germline ends came to 7 bases. The CDR3 is CASSPNSPYEQYF. For the CDR3, the DNA is TGTGCCAGCTCACCAAACAGCCCCTACGAGCAGTACTTC.

This sequence joins TRBV5-6 and TRBJ2-1; no reliable D call. CDR1 and CDR2 (germline): SGHDT, YYEEEE. This CDR3 has 15 residues. The ends were cut back, 2 bases at V and 2 bases at J, with 11 bases in the middle. The CDR3 protein is CASSFSWETYNEQFF. For the CDR3, the DNA is TGTGCCAGCAGCTTTTCATGGGAAACCTACAATGAGCAGTTCTTC.

V gene TRBV6-1 combines with J gene TRBJ1-1, with D perhaps matching TRBD1 (6 bases). This CDR3 has 16 residues. V gave up 4 bases and J gave up 1 base, with 16 bases separating them. Germline CDR1 reads MNHNS; CDR2 reads SASEGT. CDR3 sequence: CASSGIRGRGNTEAFF. As DNA, the CDR3 is TGTGCCAGCAGTGGGATTAGGGGCAGGGGGAACACTGAAGCTTTCTTT.

The genes are TRBV28 and TRBJ1-1, with a weak D call TRBD1 (6 bases). The CDR3 consists of 18 residues. CDR1 and CDR2 (germline): MDHEN, SYDVKM. Trimming pared 2 bases from V and 0 bases from J, leaving 19 bases between. CDR3 DNA sequence: TGTGCCAGCAGTTTACCTTACGGGGGCAGAAAGTTGAACACTGAAGCTTTCTTT. This encodes CASSLPYGGRKLNTEAFF.

The rearrangement uses TRBV10-3 and TRBJ1-5; no reliable D call. Germline V CDR1 and CDR2: ENHRY, SYGVKD. V was cut by 4 bases and J by 9 bases, with 22 bases left in between. The CDR3 loop spans 16 amino acids. CDR3 amino acids: CAISGKADISLGPQHF. CDR3 sequence (DNA): TGTGCCATCAGTGGAAAGGCAGACATCAGCCTCGGGCCCCAGCATTTT.

The chain uses TRBV5-1 and TRBJ2-7, with TRBD2 matching 11 bases. Germline assignment: CDR1 SGHRS and CDR2 YFSETQ. After removal of 0 bases from V and 6 bases from J, the junction contained 11 bases not matched to a gene. CDR3 length equals 17 residues. CDR3: CASSLARLAGPPLEQYF. CDR3 coding DNA: TGCGCCAGCAGCTTGGCCCGACTAGCGGGACCCCCTCTCGAGCAGTACTTC.

The chain links TRBV6-5 to TRBJ1-1, with TRBD1 identical over 7 bases. The CDR3 length is 14 residues. CDR1 MNHEY and CDR2 SVGAGI come from the germline V gene. The ends lost 6 bases at V and 1 base at J; junction bases unmatched: 5. CDR3 nucleotide sequence: TGTGCCAGCAGGACACAGGGGCGGAACACTGAAGCTTTCTTT. Translating gives CASRTQGRNTEAFF.

The chain is built from TRBV5-1 and TRBJ2-6; D gene unclear. The CDR3 loop spans 18 amino acids. Trimming left V 1 base short and J 4 bases short, with 18 bases between. The V gene's germline CDR1 is SGHRS and CDR2 YFSETQ. This CDR3 is CASSLFRTASSGANVLTF. The CDR3 DNA follows: TGCGCCAGCAGCTTGTTCCGGACGGCGTCCTCCGGGGCCAACGTCCTGACTTTC.

The chain recombines TRBV7-2 with TRBJ2-7; the D is unclear. Trimming stripped 1 base from V and 3 bases from J, with 10 bases between. This CDR3 contains 14 residues. Germline V lookup: CDR1 SGHTA, CDR2 FQGNSA. The CDR3 loop is CASSLEMQRYEQYF. CDR3 sequence (DNA): TGTGCCAGCAGCTTAGAGATGCAGCGCTACGAGCAGTACTTC.

The V call is TRBV21-1, the J call TRBJ1-2. TRBV21-1 is a documented pseudogene. The CDR3 is 14 residues long. The CDR3 spells CASSISDVVYGYTF. The CDR3, as DNA: TGTGCCAGCAGCATTTCGGACGTCGTCTATGGCTACACCTTC.

This rearrangement joins TRBV11-1 to TRBJ2-7; no reliable D call. The germline CDR1 and CDR2 sequences are SGHAT and FQDESV (reference sequence). Between the trimmed V and J ends, which lost 2 bases and 0 bases, there was a span of 11 bases. The CDR3 sequence is 15 residues long. The CDR3 protein is CASSLNVWGSYEQYF. CDR3 nucleotide sequence: TGTGCCAGCAGCTTAAACGTTTGGGGCTCCTACGAGCAGTACTTC. Complete variable domain (other parts from reference TRBV11-1 and TRBJ2-7): EAEVAQSPRYKITEKSQAVAFWCDPISGHATLYWYRQILGQGPELLVQFQDESVVDDSQLPKDRFSAERLKGVDSTLKIQPAELGDSAMYLCASSLNVWGSYEQYFGPGTRLTVT.

The chain couples TRBV2 to TRBJ2-7; 7 bases line up with TRBD1. From germline, CDR1 is SNHLY and CDR2 FYNNEI. Trimming cost V 7 bases and J 0 bases; bases outside gene matches: 6. The CDR3 runs to 14 residues. This CDR3 is CASNRGRHSYEQYF. The CDR3 coding sequence is TGTGCCAGCAACAGGGGCCGCCACTCCTACGAGCAGTACTTC.

V and J are TRBV19 and TRBJ2-2; TRBD1 matches 7 bases. Per germline, CDR1 LNHDA and CDR2 SQIVND (reference sequence). The CDR3 is 14 residues long. Trimming removed 5 bases from V and 5 bases from J; junction bases left unmatched: 5. CDR3 protein: CASSSTGRTGELFF. In nucleotides, the CDR3 is TGTGCCAGTAGTTCGACAGGGCGGACCGGGGAGCTGTTTTTT. The variable domain in full, with the rest retrieved from reference TRBV19 and TRBJ2-2, is DGGITQSPKYLFRKEGQNVTLSCEQNLNHDAMYWYRQDPGQGLRLIYYSQIVNDFQKGDIAEGYSVSREKKESFPLTVTSAQKNPTAFYLCASSSTGRTGELFFGEGSRLTVL.

About this clone: The same CDR3 arises from other DNA sequences in this sample as well. The chain recombines TRBV18 with TRBJ1-1; D not resolved. Trimming took off 3 bases at V and 4 bases at J, with 9 bases between the two ends. This CDR3 region has 13 residues. Germline loops: CDR1 KGHSH, CDR2 LQKENI. The CDR3 coding sequence is TGTGCCAGCTCACCCAAATCGGGCACTGAAGCTTTCTTT. It codes for CASSPKSGTEAFF.

This clone was recorded once. The chain has TRBV9 and TRBJ1-1, with 8 bases aligning to TRBD1. CDR3 length: 15 amino acids. The germline V gene encodes CDR1 SGDLS and CDR2 YYNGEE. V lost 0 bases and J lost 0; bases outside the gene matches: 1. For the CDR3, the DNA is TGTGCCAGCAGCGTAGCGACAGGGGTGAACACTGAAGCTTTCTTT. Protein sequence: CASSVATGVNTEAFF.

The chain employs TRBV7-9 and TRBJ1-4, with D hard to call. The CDR3 loop spans 16 amino acids. CDR1 and CDR2 from the germline V gene are SEHNR and FQNEAQ (reference sequence). The V gene lost 0 bases and the J gene lost 0 bases, with 8 bases spanning the gap. The CDR3 nucleotides are TGTGCCAGCAGCTTAGCGAGGGTTGCAACTAATGAAAAACTGTTTTTT. Translating gives CASSLARVATNEKLFF. Together with reference TRBV7-9 and TRBJ1-4, the CDR3 gives the full variable domain: DTGVSQNPRHKITKRGQNVTFRCDPISEHNRLYWYRQTLGQGPEFLTYFQNEAQLEKSRLLSDRFSAERPKGSFSTLEIQRTEQGDSAMYLCASSLARVATNEKLFFGSGTQLSVL.

V is TRBV12-5 and J is TRBJ2-3, with D possibly matching TRBD2 (5 bases). The V end was cut by 0 bases, the J end by 2 bases, with 33 bases between. CDR3 length: 23 amino acids. Germline V gives CDR1 LGHNT, CDR2 FRNRAP. The CDR3 bases are TGTGCTAGTGGTTTGGTACGATCGGCGTTGAGCGGAGGCCATCTAACCCCCACAGATACGCAGTATTTT. Its translation is CASGLVRSALSGGHLTPTDTQYF. Using reference TRBV12-5 and TRBJ2-3 for the parts outside the CDR3, the full variable domain is DARVTQTPRHKVTEMGQEVTMRCQPILGHNTVFWYRQTMMQGLELLAYFRNRAPLDDSGMPKDRFSAEMPDATLATLKIQPSEPRDSAVYFCASGLVRSALSGGHLTPTDTQYFGPGTRLTVL.

V and J are TRBV25-1 and TRBJ1-1; D is undetermined. The CDR3 is 14 amino acids. CDR1 and CDR2 (germline): MGHDK, SYGVNS. V lost 2 bases to trimming and J lost 1 base, with 8 bases between them. Written as DNA, the CDR3 is TGTGCCAGCAGTGAAGGGATCCCGAACACTGAAGCTTTCTTT. It specifies CASSEGIPNTEAFF. Full variable domain (rest looked up from reference TRBV25-1 and TRBJ1-1): EADIYQTPRYLVIGTGKKITLECSQTMGHDKMYWYQQDPGMELHLIHYSYGVNSTEKGDLSSESTVSRIRTEHFPLTLESARPSHTSQYLCASSEGIPNTEAFFGQGTRLTVV.

The rearrangement uses TRBV19 and TRBJ1-1; 11 bases map to TRBD1. V lost 3 bases, J lost 10 bases, and 7 bases stayed unmatched. Germline assignment: CDR1 LNHDA and CDR2 SQIVND (reference sequence). The CDR3 totals 14 residues. In nucleotides, the CDR3 is TGTGCCAGTAGTATCAGTGGACAGGGGGCTACAGCTTTCTTT. Translating it yields CASSISGQGATAFF.

This clone was found once. V usage is TRBV5-1 and J usage is TRBJ2-3, with D possibly being TRBD2 (5 bases). There are 15 residues in the CDR3. V lost 0 bases and J 3 bases, leaving 11 bases between the germline ends. CDR1 and CDR2 from the germline V gene are SGHRS and YFSETQ. CDR3 loop: CASSLGQRGTDTQYF. The CDR3 bases are TGCGCCAGCAGCTTGGGGCAGAGAGGGACAGATACGCAGTATTTT.

The J gene is TRBJ2-5, the V gene TRBV18; no firm D call. The germline V gene has CDR1 KGHSH and CDR2 LQKENI. V lost 4 bases, J lost 0 bases, and 9 bases lay in between. The length of the CDR3 is 14 residues. CDR3 loop: CASSLRQNQETQYF. The CDR3 nucleotides read TGTGCCAGCTCACTAAGACAAAACCAAGAGACCCAGTACTTC.

The J gene is TRBJ1-2, the V gene TRBV19; the D is unclear. The CDR3 contains 13 residues. CDR1 and CDR2 from the germline V gene are LNHDA and SQIVND (reference sequence). Trimming shortened V by 3 bases and J by 7 bases, and 12 bases separated the two germline ends. CDR3 protein: CASSIPGSGGYTF. The CDR3 nucleotides are TGTGCCAGTAGTATCCCCGGTTCGGGTGGCTACACCTTC. Full variable domain (outside the CDR3, taken from reference TRBV19 and TRBJ1-2): DGGITQSPKYLFRKEGQNVTLSCEQNLNHDAMYWYRQDPGQGLRLIYYSQIVNDFQKGDIAEGYSVSREKKESFPLTVTSAQKNPTAFYLCASSIPGSGGYTFGSGTRLTVV.

For the CDR3, the DNA is TGTGCCAGCAGTGTCTCTAGCGTACAGAACTACGAGCAGTACTTC. This codes for CASSVSSVQNYEQYF. This chain connects TRBV28 to TRBJ2-7; maybe TRBD2 (6 bases). The CDR3 is 15 residues long. Germline lookup yields CDR1 MDHEN and CDR2 SYDVKM. The V gene lost 5 bases and the J gene lost 3 bases, with 17 bases spanning the gap.

The chain links TRBV5-1 to TRBJ2-3, with 11 bases identical to TRBD2. CDR3 length equals 16 residues. The germline V gene encodes CDR1 SGHRS and CDR2 YFSETQ. Trimming at V came to 2 bases and at J to 1 base, leaving 3 bases not matched to a gene. CDR3: CASSFGTSGGTDTQYF. The CDR3 DNA is TGCGCCAGCAGCTTCGGGACTAGCGGAGGCACAGATACGCAGTATTTT.

The V and J genes are TRBV18 and TRBJ1-2; weak D call: TRBD1 (6 bases). The CDR3 spans 13 residues. The germline V and J ends were trimmed by 3 bases and 6 bases, with 11 bases remaining between them. Germline CDR1 reads KGHSH; CDR2 reads LQKENI. The CDR3 spells CASSPLQGDGYTF. The CDR3 DNA reads as TGTGCCAGCTCACCCCTACAGGGCGATGGCTACACCTTC.